Shown below are 27 T cell receptor beta chains from a single sample sequenced in a study of CD8+ T cells in alopecia areata. The sample's treatment: oral pan-JAK inhibitor, 5-10 mg twice daily. Sequencing used cDNA as its template, made by extracting RNA and reverse transcribing it. TCRdb keeps only in-frame clones here, not all; method: immunoSEQ multiplex PCR. The sample carries about 260,000 clones, 60% recorded once. The material sequenced was CD4+ T cells sorted from blood, taken between weeks 51 and 52, from a patient treated with tofacitinib. The receptors derive from a human donor with alopecia areata.

The V gene is TRBV18, the J gene TRBJ2-2, with 10 bases matching TRBD2. CDR1 is KGHSH and CDR2 is LQKENI in the germline V gene. This CDR3 is built from 15 residues. With V trimmed by 4 bases and J by 3 bases, 2 bases remained unmatched. The CDR3 coding sequence is TGTGCCAGCTCACGCGGGACTAGCGACACCGGGGAGCTGTTTTTT. Protein: CASSRGTSDTGELFF.

The V call is TRBV20-1, the J call TRBJ2-1; D is ambiguous. V lost 4 bases and J lost 8, with 9 bases in between. From germline, CDR1 is DFQATT and CDR2 SNEGSKA (reference sequence). The CDR3 extends over 11 amino acids. CDR3 nucleotide sequence: TGCAGTGCTAAAAGGGTCGATGAGCAGTTCTTC. Translation gives CSAKRVDEQFF.

The chain joins TRBV28 to TRBJ1-5; D may be TRBD1 (6 bases). Germline CDR1 and CDR2: MDHEN and SYDVKM. This CDR3 spans 16 amino acids. V shed 5 bases and J shed 4 bases, with 18 bases lying between them. Here the CDR3 DNA reads TGTGCCAGCAGTCCAGAGACAGGTATGGGAAATCAGCCCCAGCATTTT. Amino acid sequence: CASSPETGMGNQPQHF.

V gene TRBV29-1 combines with J gene TRBJ2-5; 14 nucleotides agree with TRBD2. The CDR3 runs 15 residues. The germline gives CDR1 SQVTM, CDR2 ANQGSEA. V lost 6 bases, J lost 4 bases, and 7 bases stayed unmatched. The CDR3 DNA sequence: TGCAGCGTCAGGGGACTAGCGGGGGAGGGAGAGACCCAGTACTTC. This codes for CSVRGLAGEGETQYF.

This sequence joins TRBV11-2 and TRBJ2-7, with TRBD1 identical over 9 bases. Unmatched junction bases numbered 8, after V lost 6 bases and J lost 5 bases. Germline values: CDR1 SGHAT, CDR2 FQNNGV. The CDR3 has 14 residues. CDR3: CASRGGQGFNEQYF. CDR3 nucleotide sequence: TGTGCCAGCAGGGGGGGACAGGGTTTCAACGAGCAGTACTTC.

The chain is built from TRBV2 and TRBJ1-2; a weak D match, TRBD1 (5 bases). The CDR3 extends over 12 amino acids. Trimming left V 4 bases short and J 4 bases short, with 7 bases between. Germline assignment: CDR1 SNHLY and CDR2 FYNNEI. Written as DNA, the CDR3 is TGTGCCAGCAGTGGACAGTCCTATGGCTACACCTTC. Translation gives CASSGQSYGYTF.

The chain combines TRBV7-2 with TRBJ2-2, with D tentatively TRBD1 or TRBD2 (5 bases each). Germline lookup yields CDR1 SGHTA and CDR2 FQGNSA. The length of the CDR3 is 15 residues. The V and J ends lost 5 bases and 7 bases respectively, with 17 bases between them. CDR3 nucleotides: TGTGCCAGCAGCACGTCCGGGACCGCCGGCGGGGAGCTGTTTTTT. This codes for CASSTSGTAGGELFF.

The chain joins TRBV5-6 to TRBJ1-1; D may be TRBD1 (6 bases). Germline loops: CDR1 SGHDT, CDR2 YYEEEE. Trimming stripped 4 bases from V and 2 bases from J, with 12 bases between. The CDR3 covers 14 residues. The CDR3 reads CASSRRGLNTEAFF. In DNA form, the CDR3 reads TGTGCCAGCAGCCGGCGGGGGCTAAACACTGAAGCTTTCTTT. Variable domain in full (rest from reference TRBV5-6 and TRBJ1-1): DAGVTQSPTHLIKTRGQQVTLRCSPKSGHDTVSWYQQALGQGPQFIFQYYEEEERQRGNFPDRFSGHQFPNYSSELNVNALLLGDSALYLCASSRRGLNTEAFFGQGTRLTVV.

This sequence joins TRBV29-1 and TRBJ1-5; unclear D gene. V was shortened by 3 bases and J by 6 bases, with 12 bases between the two germline ends. Germline V gene sequence: CDR1 SQVTM, CDR2 ANQGSEA. The CDR3 is made up of 13 amino acids. CDR3 in amino acids: CSVESGFGQPQHF. The CDR3 nucleotides read TGCAGCGTTGAGTCCGGTTTCGGTCAGCCCCAGCATTTT.

This clone was counted between two and nine times. In nucleotides, the CDR3 is TGTGCCAGCAGCAGGGGACAGGGTCATTACGAGCAGTACTTC. It is translated as CASSRGQGHYEQYF. The chain employs TRBV7-2 and TRBJ2-7; 9 bases are shared with TRBD1. Germline V lookup: CDR1 SGHTA, CDR2 FQGNSA. The CDR3 spans 14 residues. J was trimmed by 4 bases and V by 5 bases; bases with no gene match: 6.

The chain employs TRBV15 and TRBJ2-6, with D perhaps matching TRBD1 (6 bases). Germline CDR1 and CDR2: LNHNV and YYDKDF (reference sequence). This CDR3 has 15 residues. Trimming stripped 6 bases from V and 4 bases from J, with 13 bases between. The CDR3: CATREGGYGANVLTF. CDR3 DNA sequence: TGTGCCACCAGGGAAGGGGGATACGGGGCCAACGTCCTGACTTTC.

The CDR3 DNA reads as TGCAGCGTGGTTGAGGACAGGGACCTCCTAAACATTCAGTACTTC. Protein: CSVVEDRDLLNIQYF. The V gene is TRBV29-1, the J gene TRBJ2-4, with TRBD1 identical over 8 bases. This CDR3 contains 15 residues. V was pared by 6 bases and J by 6 bases, with 13 bases of the junction left unmatched. From germline, CDR1 is SQVTM and CDR2 ANQGSEA.

Turning to this clone: Different DNA sequences within this sample yield the same CDR3. This chain links TRBV18 with TRBJ2-5; D is unclear. Trimming shortened V by 0 bases and J by 5 bases, and 4 bases separated the two germline ends. Germline values: CDR1 KGHSH, CDR2 LQKENI. This CDR3 spans 12 amino acids. DNA for the CDR3: TGTGCCAGCTCACCACCGGGGGAGACCCAGTACTTC. This sequence encodes CASSPPGETQYF.

V is TRBV18 and J is TRBJ1-3; the D gene is possibly TRBD1 (5 bases). The CDR3 runs 12 residues. Trimming removed 0 bases from V and 8 bases from J, with 5 bases in between. Germline-derived CDR1 and CDR2 are KGHSH and LQKENI. This CDR3 is CASSPPTDTIYF. The CDR3 coding sequence is TGTGCCAGCTCACCACCGACAGACACCATATATTTT.

This clone was observed a few times. The V and J genes are TRBV29-1 and TRBJ1-6; weak D call: TRBD1 (6 bases). The CDR3 spans 13 residues. V was pared by 7 bases and J by 5 bases, with 12 bases between. Looked up from germline, CDR1 is SQVTM and CDR2 is ANQGSEA. CDR3: CSAQGGNNSPLHF. The DNA for the CDR3 is TGCAGCGCACAGGGTGGTAATAATTCACCCCTCCACTTT.

This clone showed up just a few times. The rearrangement uses TRBV4-1 and TRBJ2-1, with D perhaps matching TRBD2 (6 bases). V shed 5 bases and J shed 1 base, with 12 bases lying between them. The CDR3 totals 15 residues. CDR1 and CDR2 from the germline V gene are MGHRA and YSYEKL. As DNA, the CDR3 is TGCGCCAGCAGCACGGCGACTAGATCCTACAATGAGCAGTTCTTC. Encoded protein: CASSTATRSYNEQFF.

This clone appeared a few times. This chain joins TRBV19 and TRBJ2-1, with a tentative D call TRBD2 (6 bases). V lost 3 bases, J lost 0 bases, and 9 bases lay in between. Germline V gene sequence: CDR1 LNHDA, CDR2 SQIVND (reference sequence). The CDR3 runs to 15 residues. The CDR3 DNA follows: TGTGCCAGTAGTATTGGGACTTTCTCCTACAATGAGCAGTTCTTC. Its translation is CASSIGTFSYNEQFF.

This sequence joins TRBV29-1 and TRBJ2-4; tentatively, D is TRBD2 (5 bases). V lost 7 bases, J lost 1 base, and 8 bases lay in between. The CDR3 totals 12 residues. CDR1 SQVTM and CDR2 ANQGSEA come from the germline V gene. CDR3 in DNA: TGCAGCGCGGGGATGGCCAAAAACATTCAGTACTTC. Translated: CSAGMAKNIQYF.

This clone turned up a few times. The CDR3 region has the DNA TGCAGCTTCGGACAGGGAGTGGAGACCCAGTACTTC. This translates into CSFGQGVETQYF. This chain joins TRBV29-1 and TRBJ2-5; TRBD1 aligns across 8 bases. J lost 5 bases, V lost 8 bases, and 7 bases had no gene match. The germline V gene has CDR1 SQVTM and CDR2 ANQGSEA. This CDR3 comprises 12 residues.

The chain has TRBV5-1 and TRBJ2-5; 11 bases align to TRBD2. V shed 0 bases and J 2 bases; nucleotides not matched to a gene: 3. CDR3 size: 16 residues. Germline CDR1 is SGHRS and CDR2 is YFSETQ. In nucleotides, the CDR3 is TGCGCCAGCAGCTTGGCTAGCGGGGGGAGACAAGAGACCCAGTACTTC. Its protein is CASSLASGGRQETQYF.

The J gene is TRBJ1-1, the V gene TRBV4-2, with unresolved D. Per the germline V gene, CDR1 is LGHNA and CDR2 is YNFKEQ. V was shortened by 2 bases and J by 1 base, with 11 bases between the two germline ends. The CDR3 loop spans 15 amino acids. CDR3 region: CASSQSVPRNTEAFF. DNA for the CDR3: TGTGCCAGCAGCCAAAGCGTCCCGAGGAACACTGAAGCTTTCTTT.

With regard to this clone: One junction end does not reproduce the germline sequence, and a read error may be involved. The rearrangement joins TRBV7-7 to TRBJ2-7, with 7 bases that match TRBD1. Germline V gives CDR1 SSHAT, CDR2 FNYEAQ (reference sequence). The CDR3 has 14 amino acids. CDR3 protein: CASSPAGQVYEQYF. Written as DNA, the CDR3 is TGTGCTAGCAGCCCCGCAGGACAGGTCTACGAGCAGTACTTC.

The J gene is TRBJ1-6, the V gene TRBV30, with D possibly matching TRBD1 (5 bases). Per the germline V gene, CDR1 is GTSNPN and CDR2 is SVGIG (reference sequence). The CDR3 covers 16 residues. V lost 0 bases and J 8 bases, leaving 17 bases between the germline ends. The CDR3 DNA follows: TGTGCCTGGAGTGTACGATCGGGGCAGGGAGATTCACCCCTCCACTTT. Encoded protein: CAWSVRSGQGDSPLHF.

The chain is built from TRBV6-5 and TRBJ1-1, with D perhaps matching TRBD1 (5 bases). This CDR3 contains 11 residues. V lost 11 bases, J lost 5 bases, and 12 bases lay in between. Germline assignment: CDR1 MNHEY and CDR2 SVGAGI. The CDR3 DNA reads TGTGCCGTACTGAGGGGTACTGAAGCTTTCTTT. Translating gives CAVLRGTEAFF.

The gene calls are TRBV5-1 and TRBJ2-7; no firm D call. Germline V gene data show CDR1 as SGHRS and CDR2 as YFSETQ. The CDR3 is 12 residues long. With 4 bases removed from V and 4 bases from J, the gap between germline ends came to 9 bases. CDR3 DNA: TGCGCCAGCAGCGGAATAGATTACGAGCAGTACTTC. Translating it yields CASSGIDYEQYF.

The sample holds a few counts of this clone. The chain couples TRBV29-1 to TRBJ2-5; D not resolved. This CDR3 comprises 15 residues. Trimming removed 7 bases at V and 0 bases at J, with 18 bases between. Germline V gene sequence: CDR1 SQVTM, CDR2 ANQGSEA. The CDR3 spells CSARPIVRNQETQYF. The CDR3 DNA reads TGCAGCGCCCGCCCAATTGTGAGAAACCAAGAGACCCAGTACTTC.

For this clone: This same CDR3 is encoded by further DNA sequences in the sample. V gene TRBV5-1 combines with J gene TRBJ2-7; 9 nucleotides align to TRBD1. The germline V gene encodes CDR1 SGHRS and CDR2 YFSETQ. The V segment lost 0 bases and the J segment 1 base; nucleotides outside the gene matches: 5. This CDR3 has 16 amino acids. Here the CDR3 reads CASSLGPGQGSYEQYF. The DNA for the CDR3 is TGCGCCAGCAGCTTGGGACCGGGACAGGGATCCTACGAGCAGTACTTC.